What follows describes a single TCR beta chain. V was pared by 4 bases and J by 5 bases, with 5 bases of the junction left unmatched. This CDR3 is 16 amino acids long. CDR1 SGDLS and CDR2 YYNGEE come from the germline V gene. This sample is drawn from a study of blood T cell repertoires in COVID-19. In the study overall: The study drew acute and convalescent COVID-19 samples from the United States, Italy and Spain. PBMCs, B-cell-depleted T cells, or T cells were the source of the cDNA or gDNA that made up the material.

Here immunoSEQ multiplex PCR was the method, and the copy in TCRdb shows in-frame clones only, minus some. The sample records fewer than 15,000 clones, under 95% being singletons. The TCR sequence derives from a human donor in a cohort sampled during active COVID-19. Sequenced material: peripheral blood. The genes are TRBV9 and TRBJ2-2, with 13 bases matching TRBD2. For the CDR3, the DNA is TGTGCCAGCAGCCCGACGGGACTAGCGGGAACCGGGGAGCTGTTTTTT. Its translation is CASSPTGLAGTGELFF.